This entry lists 29 T cell receptor beta chains sequenced from one sample in a study of T-cell reconstitution after alpha-beta-depleted transplantation in children. Unique molecular identifiers were used in preparing the TCRbeta library. TCRdb called the PCR reads again in MiXCR, with one record for every CDR3 protein. The profile shows 100,000 to 120,000 distinct CDR3 sequences, 10% of them singletons. The sequenced sample was PBMCs from the stem cell graft donor, obtained from the stem cell graft. The receptors come from a human donor who donated a stem cell graft to a child with acute lymphoblastic leukemia.

This clonotype was detected many times. The chain uses TRBV20-1 and TRBJ2-2, with TRBD1 matching 8 bases. The junction had 8 bases not matched to a gene; V was cut back by 6 bases and J by 2 bases. The CDR3 has 15 amino acids. Germline lookup yields CDR1 DFQATT and CDR2 SNEGSKA (reference sequence). CDR3 coding DNA: TGCAGTGCCAAGGACAGGGTCGTAAACACCGGGGAGCTGTTTTTT. It yields the protein CSAKDRVVNTGELFF.

In regard to this clonotype: The CDR3 end shows no conserved phenylalanine or tryptophan, and so a read error is likely. The chain is built from TRBV5-4 and TRBJ2-7; D gene unclear. CDR3 length: 13 residues. Germline lookup yields CDR1 SGHNT and CDR2 YYREEE (reference sequence). V was cut by 1 base and J by 4 bases, with 9 bases left in between. Written as DNA, the CDR3 is TGTGCCAGCAGCTTGAACATGGAGTACGAGCAGTACTTA. Translated: CASSLNMEYEQYL.

This clonotype was observed at least ten times. J is TRBJ1-2 and V is TRBV7-2; D may be TRBD1 (6 bases). The germline V gene encodes CDR1 SGHTA and CDR2 FQGNSA. Trimming pared 4 bases from V and 8 bases from J, leaving 11 bases between. This CDR3 is 12 amino acids long. The CDR3 loop is CASSYSQGGYTF. The DNA of the CDR3 is TGTGCCAGCAGCTACTCCCAGGGGGGCTACACCTTC.

The chain is built from TRBV7-2 and TRBJ1-1; TRBD1 agrees at 10 bases. The junction had 7 bases not matched to a gene; V was cut back by 5 bases and J by 4 bases. Germline V lookup: CDR1 SGHTA, CDR2 FQGNSA. The CDR3 extends over 15 amino acids. CDR3 sequence (DNA): TGTGCCAGCAGCCCTCAGACAGGGGGCCCCACTGAAGCTTTCTTT. This encodes CASSPQTGGPTEAFF.

This clonotype was counted ten times or more. This sequence joins TRBV6-1 and TRBJ2-7, with D uncertain. With 6 bases removed from V and 1 base from J, the gap between germline ends came to 13 bases. There are 14 residues in the CDR3. In germline, CDR1 is MNHNS, CDR2 SASEGT. CDR3 protein: CASSPPGRSYEQYF. The CDR3 region has the DNA TGTGCCAGCAGCCCCCCGGGCAGATCCTACGAGCAGTACTTC.

The sample holds a few counts of this clonotype. The CDR3 DNA follows: TGTGCCAGCAGCTTACTAGCGGGATTAGCCGAGCAGTACTTC. It is translated as CASSLLAGLAEQYF. This rearrangement joins TRBV7-2 to TRBJ2-7, with TRBD2 identical over 9 bases. CDR3 length equals 14 residues. Trimming at V came to 2 bases and at J to 6 bases, leaving 5 bases not matched to a gene. CDR1 SGHTA and CDR2 FQGNSA come from the germline V gene.

This clonotype was picked up many times. CDR3 protein: CASSLVSGRGSGANVLTF. CDR3 in DNA: TGCGCCAGCAGCTTGGTTAGCGGGAGGGGTTCTGGGGCCAACGTCCTGACTTTC. J is TRBJ2-6 and V is TRBV5-1; 11 nucleotides line up with TRBD2. Trimming removed 0 bases from V and 1 base from J; junction bases left unmatched: 3. Germline V gives CDR1 SGHRS, CDR2 YFSETQ. This CDR3 is 18 amino acids long.

In its sample, this clonotype was seen many times. The CDR3 sequence: CASSLLDRAPEEANVLTF. The CDR3 DNA sequence: TGTGCCAGCAGCTTATTGGACAGGGCGCCTGAAGAGGCCAACGTCCTGACTTTC. V and J are TRBV11-1 and TRBJ2-6; 8 nucleotides match TRBD1. The germline gives CDR1 SGHAT, CDR2 FQDESV (reference sequence). CDR3 size: 18 residues. Trimming at V came to 2 bases and at J to 6 bases, leaving 12 bases not matched to a gene.

This chain links TRBV23-1 with TRBJ2-3; weak D call: TRBD1 (7 bases). TRBV23-1 is designated an ORF whose function remains uncertain. V was trimmed by 7 bases and J by 0 bases, leaving 17 bases between them. The CDR3 is 16 amino acids. The CDR3 is CASTWTGGASTDTQYF. CDR3 nucleotides: TGCGCCAGCACGTGGACAGGAGGGGCTAGCACAGATACGCAGTATTTT.

V usage is TRBV5-5 and J usage is TRBJ1-3; 8 bases are a match to TRBD1. V lost 1 base and J lost 0; bases outside the gene matches: 3. CDR1 is SGHKS and CDR2 is YYEKEE in the germline V gene (reference sequence). This CDR3 comprises 16 residues. CDR3 DNA: TGTGCCAGCAGCTTGCCGGGACAGGCCTCTGGAAACACCATATATTTT. This sequence encodes CASSLPGQASGNTIYF.

The sample holds many counts of this clonotype. The chain carries TRBV29-1 and TRBJ2-7; D is unresolved. The CDR3 contains 14 residues. Germline V CDR1 and CDR2: SQVTM, ANQGSEA. V was trimmed by 2 bases and J by 0 bases, leaving 11 bases between them. Written as DNA, the CDR3 is TGCAGCGTTGAACTTCGCGGCAGCTCCTACGAGCAGTACTTC. Translating it yields CSVELRGSSYEQYF.

This clonotype was detected ten times or more. The chain joins TRBV12-3 or TRBV12-4 to TRBJ1-1; D unclear. V was shortened by 1 base and J by 1 base, with 7 bases between the two germline ends. The CDR3 length is 14 residues. CDR3 protein: CASSLVSWNTEAFF. The CDR3 DNA sequence: TGTGCCAGCAGTTTAGTAAGTTGGAACACTGAAGCTTTCTTT.

This clonotype was counted at least ten times. The chain couples TRBV20-1 to TRBJ2-2; maybe TRBD2 (6 bases). In germline, CDR1 is DFQATT, CDR2 SNEGSKA (reference sequence). Deletions cut 1 base from V and 5 bases from J, with 17 bases between. The CDR3 contains 16 residues. The CDR3 DNA reads as TGCAGTGCTAGAGCCCCGGACTCGGGGGATACCGGGGAGCTGTTTTTT. Protein: CSARAPDSGDTGELFF.

This clonotype was seen many times. This chain links TRBV6-5 with TRBJ1-5; D gene unclear. Germline CDR1 reads MNHEY; CDR2 reads SVGAGI. This CDR3 region has 14 residues. V lost 5 bases, J lost 0 bases, and 8 bases lay in between. CDR3 coding DNA: TGTGCCAGCAGTACTGGTTATAGCAATCAGCCCCAGCATTTT. Translation gives CASSTGYSNQPQHF.

Many counts were recorded for this clonotype. This CDR3 reads CASSSPRGDEQFF. In DNA, the CDR3 is TGTGCCAGCAGTTCGCCCAGGGGCGATGAGCAGTTCTTC. This rearrangement joins TRBV12-3 or TRBV12-4 to TRBJ2-1, with D possibly matching TRBD1 (6 bases). The CDR3 length is 13 residues. V lost 4 bases, J lost 8 bases, and 12 bases lay in between.

This clonotype was detected ten times or more. The CDR3 loop is CSADRGPNQPQHF. The CDR3 DNA is TGCAGTGCAGACAGGGGGCCCAATCAGCCCCAGCATTTT. The chain uses TRBV20-1 and TRBJ1-5; 10 bases line up with TRBD1. The germline CDR1 and CDR2 sequences are DFQATT and SNEGSKA (reference sequence). With V trimmed by 6 bases and J by 3 bases, 2 bases remained unmatched. The CDR3 consists of 13 residues.

This clonotype was counted many times. The DNA of the CDR3 is TGCAGCGTTGGACAGTTCAACACCGGGGAGCTGTTTTTT. Translation gives CSVGQFNTGELFF. The chain uses TRBV29-1 and TRBJ2-2; a possible D gene is TRBD1 (5 bases). The CDR3 has 13 amino acids. In germline, CDR1 is SQVTM, CDR2 ANQGSEA. Trimming took 4 bases from V and 2 from J, leaving 8 bases between them.

This clonotype appeared many times. The genes are TRBV4-1 and TRBJ1-2, with D perhaps matching TRBD1 (6 bases). The CDR3 has 15 residues. V was clipped by 4 bases and J by 1 base, with 13 bases between them. The germline CDR1 and CDR2 sequences are MGHRA and YSYEKL. As DNA, the CDR3 is TGCGCCAGCAGCCCCACAGGGATGCTTAACTATGGCTACACCTTC. This translates into CASSPTGMLNYGYTF.

This clonotype was seen a handful of times. This chain links TRBV5-1 with TRBJ1-1; 9 bases align to TRBD1. CDR3 length: 16 amino acids. Germline CDR1 SGHRS, CDR2 YFSETQ. V lost 3 bases and J lost 3; bases outside the gene matches: 9. CDR3 region: CASSYGTGSVDTEAFF. The CDR3 DNA reads TGCGCCAGCAGCTACGGGACAGGGAGTGTAGACACTGAAGCTTTCTTT.

Ten or more counts support this clonotype. The chain has TRBV5-1 and TRBJ2-5; D not certain. V dropped 2 bases and J dropped 1 base, with 12 bases sitting between them. The CDR3 runs to 15 residues. CDR1 is SGHRS, CDR2 YFSETQ, per germline. The CDR3 loop reads CASSLSGPSQETQYF. The DNA for the CDR3 is TGCGCCAGCAGCTTATCAGGTCCTTCCCAAGAGACCCAGTACTTC.

This clonotype came up many times. The chain employs TRBV6-5 and TRBJ1-1; D unresolved. The ends were cut back, 4 bases at V and 3 bases at J, with 18 bases in the middle. The CDR3 extends over 16 amino acids. Germline CDR1 MNHEY, CDR2 SVGAGI. The CDR3 DNA sequence: TGTGCCAGCAGTTCCACACAGTATGGGTATTACACTGAAGCTTTCTTT. Protein product: CASSSTQYGYYTEAFF.

This clonotype was found many times. The V and J genes are TRBV27 and TRBJ1-5, with D possibly TRBD1 on 5 matching bases. From germline, CDR1 is MNHEY and CDR2 SMNVEV (reference sequence). The CDR3 length is 15 residues. V gave up 2 bases and J gave up 2 bases, with 10 bases separating them. The CDR3 sequence is CASSLRGGGNQPQHF. CDR3 nucleotide sequence: TGTGCCAGCAGTTTAAGGGGAGGAGGCAATCAGCCCCAGCATTTT.

This clonotype was recorded at least ten times. The chain is built from TRBV5-1 and TRBJ1-1; the D gene is possibly TRBD1 (6 bases). The CDR3 is made up of 13 amino acids. Germline lookup yields CDR1 SGHRS and CDR2 YFSETQ. V lost 4 bases to trimming and J lost 1 base, with 8 bases between them. The CDR3 bases are TGCGCCAGCAGCCAGGGACAGAACACTGAAGCTTTCTTT. Translation: CASSQGQNTEAFF.

The CDR3 sequence: CASSSGVGQGQGNQPQHF. The CDR3 DNA sequence: TGTGCCAGCAGTTCGGGCGTCGGACAGGGTCAAGGTAATCAGCCCCAGCATTTT. This rearrangement joins TRBV2 to TRBJ1-5, with 8 bases lining up with TRBD1. Germline V lookup: CDR1 SNHLY, CDR2 FYNNEI. V lost 5 bases, J lost 4 bases, and 16 bases stayed unmatched. CDR3 length equals 18 residues.

This clonotype appeared many times. The chain links TRBV30 to TRBJ1-5; 7 bases are shared with TRBD1. V lost 0 bases to trimming and J lost 6 bases; unmatched junction nucleotides: 2. Germline CDR1 and CDR2: GTSNPN and SVGIG (reference sequence). This CDR3 contains 13 residues. Written as DNA, the CDR3 is TGTGCCTGGAGTGTGCAGGGGGGTCAGCCCCAGCATTTT. This translates into CAWSVQGGQPQHF.

This clonotype has at least ten counts. This chain uses TRBV19 with TRBJ2-4; 9 bases align to TRBD1. The CDR3 spans 19 residues. With V trimmed by 1 base and J by 0 bases, 10 bases remained unmatched. Germline V gene sequence: CDR1 LNHDA, CDR2 SQIVND (reference sequence). The DNA of the CDR3 is TGTGCCAGTAGTATAGCAGGGACAGGGCACGACGTAGCCAAAAACATTCAGTACTTC. The encoded protein is CASSIAGTGHDVAKNIQYF.

This clonotype was counted ten times or more. This chain uses TRBV7-2 with TRBJ2-1; 7 nucleotides match TRBD2. The germline gives CDR1 SGHTA, CDR2 FQGNSA. This CDR3 is built from 18 residues. With V trimmed by 7 bases and J by 0 bases, 15 bases remained unmatched. This CDR3 is CASIFRALGGSSYNEQFF. The CDR3 DNA sequence: TGTGCCAGCATCTTTAGGGCCCTCGGGGGGAGCTCCTACAATGAGCAGTTCTTC.

This clonotype turned up a few times. The V call is TRBV20-1, the J call TRBJ2-2; D not certain. The germline V gene encodes CDR1 DFQATT and CDR2 SNEGSKA (reference sequence). There are 15 residues in the CDR3. V lost 6 bases, J lost 0 bases, and 14 bases lay in between. CDR3 sequence reads: CSASPGQSNTGELFF. CDR3 coding DNA: TGCAGTGCCAGCCCAGGTCAATCGAACACCGGGGAGCTGTTTTTT.

This clonotype was seen many times. The chain joins TRBV7-2 to TRBJ1-5; no firm D call. V lost 1 base, J lost 0 bases, and 7 bases lay in between. Germline loops: CDR1 SGHTA, CDR2 FQGNSA. CDR3 length: 15 residues. Written as DNA, the CDR3 is TGTGCCAGCAGCTTAGTTTCAGATAGCAATCAGCCCCAGCATTTT. As protein: CASSLVSDSNQPQHF.